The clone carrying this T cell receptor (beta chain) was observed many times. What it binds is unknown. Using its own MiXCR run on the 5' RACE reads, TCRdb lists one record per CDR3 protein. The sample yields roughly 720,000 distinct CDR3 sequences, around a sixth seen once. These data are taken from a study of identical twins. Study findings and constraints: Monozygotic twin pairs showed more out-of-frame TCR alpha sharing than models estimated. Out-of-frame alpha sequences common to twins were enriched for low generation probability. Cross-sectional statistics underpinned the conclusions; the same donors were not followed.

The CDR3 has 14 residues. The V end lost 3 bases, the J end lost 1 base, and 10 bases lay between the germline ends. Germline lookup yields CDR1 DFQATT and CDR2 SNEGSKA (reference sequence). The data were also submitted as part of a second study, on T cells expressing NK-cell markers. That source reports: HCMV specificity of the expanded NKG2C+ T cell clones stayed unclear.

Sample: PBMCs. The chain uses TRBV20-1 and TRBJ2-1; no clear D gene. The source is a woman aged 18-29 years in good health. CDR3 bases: TGCAGTGCTAGTAGCTGGCGGTCCTACAATGAGCAGTTCTTC. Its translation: CSASSWRSYNEQFF.